The rows below give T cell receptor beta chains drawn from one sample of a study of metastatic and nonmetastatic thyroid tumors. TCRdb reanalyzed the PCR reads with MiXCR. The sample consists of about 21,000 clones, roughly 18% of them appearing once. Material for sequencing was blood. The source is a male donor with papillary thyroid cancer or a benign thyroid nodule (not recorded which). Some clones in this sample may be carry-over from other donors' samples. Both conserved end residues are part of each CDR3. Each record gives: D gene, clone size, V gene, J gene, CDR3 DNA, CDR3 protein. D genes are given only for firm matches. Rows may omit the clone size; those that give it use once, few, many or a size class.

d_call: NA
clone_size: once
v_call: TRBV11-1
j_call: TRBJ2-1
cdr3_nt: TGTGCCAGCAGCTTAGCGATGGACAATGAGCAGTTCTTC
cdr3_aa: CASSLAMDNEQFF

d_call: TRBD1
clone_size: NA
v_call: TRBV7-9
j_call: TRBJ2-7
cdr3_nt: TGTGCCAGCAGCTCGGGACAGGCCGGAGGCGAGCAGTACTTC
cdr3_aa: CASSSGQAGGEQYF

d_call: TRBD2
clone_size: once
v_call: TRBV11-2
j_call: TRBJ2-7
cdr3_nt: TGTGCCAGCAGCCCGGGACTAGCGGACGCCTACGAGCAGTACTTC
cdr3_aa: CASSPGLADAYEQYF

d_call: TRBD1
clone_size: NA
v_call: TRBV27
j_call: TRBJ1-1
cdr3_nt: TGTGCCAGCAGTGAGGCCGCAGGGGGGATAGGTGAAGCTTTCTTT
cdr3_aa: CASSEAAGGIGEAFF

d_call: NA
clone_size: many
v_call: TRBV5-1
j_call: TRBJ1-2
cdr3_nt: TGCGCCAGCAGCTTCGGCGGGGTTTACACCTTC
cdr3_aa: CASSFGGVYTF

d_call: NA
clone_size: medium-sized
v_call: TRBV27
j_call: TRBJ1-2
cdr3_nt: TGTGCCAGCAGTTTAAAGGGGAGTTGGACTAACTATGGCTACACCTTC
cdr3_aa: CASSLKGSWTNYGYTF

d_call: NA
clone_size: many
v_call: TRBV12-5
j_call: TRBJ2-2
cdr3_nt: TGTGCTAGTGGTTTGGTACTTGAGATGGCGGGCGGGGAGCTGTTTTTT
cdr3_aa: CASGLVLEMAGGELFF

d_call: TRBD1
clone_size: many
v_call: TRBV2
j_call: TRBJ1-6
cdr3_nt: TGTGCCAGCAGTCTGGACAGGGGATATAATTCACCCCTCCACTTT
cdr3_aa: CASSLDRGYNSPLHF

d_call: NA
clone_size: NA
v_call: TRBV4-3
j_call: TRBJ2-1
cdr3_nt: TGCGCCAGCAGCCAAGATGGCCGGGAGTACGCTGAGCAGTTCTTC
cdr3_aa: CASSQDGREYAEQFF

d_call: NA
clone_size: medium-sized
v_call: TRBV3-1
j_call: TRBJ2-7
cdr3_nt: TGTGCCAGCAGCCAAGATTACTCGAGACCTCGAAAGACCTACGAGCAGTACTTC
cdr3_aa: CASSQDYSRPRKTYEQYF

d_call: NA
clone_size: many
v_call: TRBV19
j_call: TRBJ2-7
cdr3_nt: TGTGCCAGTAGTTACGCAGGAGGGCTGAACTACGAGCAGTACTTC
cdr3_aa: CASSYAGGLNYEQYF

d_call: NA
clone_size: many
v_call: TRBV4-1
j_call: TRBJ1-5
cdr3_nt: TGCGCCAGCAGCTCGGACAGAAATCAGCCCCAGCATTTT
cdr3_aa: CASSSDRNQPQHF

d_call: NA
clone_size: NA
v_call: TRBV18
j_call: TRBJ2-2
cdr3_nt: TGTGCCAGCTCACCCCAGGCCGGGGAGCTGTTTTTT
cdr3_aa: CASSPQAGELFF

d_call: NA
clone_size: medium-sized
v_call: TRBV27
j_call: TRBJ1-2
cdr3_nt: TGTGCCAGCAGCCCAACAGGGTCCGGCTACACCTTC
cdr3_aa: CASSPTGSGYTF

d_call: NA
clone_size: medium-sized
v_call: TRBV6-1
j_call: TRBJ2-7
cdr3_nt: TGTGCCAGCAGGGCACTAGCAGGAGGCTCCTACGAGCAGTACTTC
cdr3_aa: CASRALAGGSYEQYF

d_call: NA
clone_size: many
v_call: TRBV5-1
j_call: TRBJ1-4
cdr3_nt: TGCGCCAGCAGTAGAGATACGGGGATTGAAAAACTGTTTTTT
cdr3_aa: CASSRDTGIEKLFF

d_call: NA
clone_size: many
v_call: TRBV9
j_call: TRBJ2-3
cdr3_nt: TGTGCCAGCAGCTCGCGGCTTCAGAGCAGAACAGATACGCAGTATTTT
cdr3_aa: CASSSRLQSRTDTQYF

d_call: NA
clone_size: once
v_call: TRBV4-2
j_call: TRBJ2-7
cdr3_nt: TGTGCCAGCAGCCCAGAGGCTGGGGACGATTACGAGCAGTACTTC
cdr3_aa: CASSPEAGDDYEQYF

d_call: TRBD2
clone_size: many
v_call: TRBV5-1
j_call: TRBJ2-1
cdr3_nt: TGCGCCAGCAGCTCGAGCTATAGCGGGGGGTCTTACAATGAGCAGTTCTTC
cdr3_aa: CASSSSYSGGSYNEQFF

d_call: NA
clone_size: many
v_call: TRBV11-2
j_call: TRBJ1-1
cdr3_nt: TGTGCCAGCAGCTTAGTGAGGGGAACTGAAGCTTTCTTT
cdr3_aa: CASSLVRGTEAFF

d_call: NA
clone_size: many
v_call: TRBV5-6
j_call: TRBJ2-3
cdr3_nt: TGTGCCAGCAGCCAATTTAGCGGATCCTTCACAGATACGCAGTATTTT
cdr3_aa: CASSQFSGSFTDTQYF

d_call: NA
clone_size: medium-sized
v_call: TRBV12-3/TRBV12-4
j_call: TRBJ2-5
cdr3_nt: TGTGCCAGTCAAGGCCAAGAGACCCAGTACTTC
cdr3_aa: CASQGQETQYF

d_call: NA
clone_size: many
v_call: TRBV5-5
j_call: TRBJ2-5
cdr3_nt: TGTGCCAGCAGCCCTTGGACGGGGGCTTTTGACGGGACCCAGTACTTC
cdr3_aa: CASSPWTGAFDGTQYF

d_call: NA
clone_size: few
v_call: TRBV27
j_call: TRBJ2-1
cdr3_nt: TGTGCCAGCAGTGCCCCGGACAGCTACAATGAGCAGTTCTTC
cdr3_aa: CASSAPDSYNEQFF

d_call: TRBD1
clone_size: many
v_call: TRBV29-1
j_call: TRBJ2-1
cdr3_nt: TGCAGCGTTGCGGACAGGGTCTACAATGAGCAGTTCTTC
cdr3_aa: CSVADRVYNEQFF

d_call: TRBD1
clone_size: many
v_call: TRBV5-6
j_call: TRBJ2-1
cdr3_nt: TGTGCCAGCAGCCTCGGGACAGGGGTCTACAATGAGCAGTTCTTC
cdr3_aa: CASSLGTGVYNEQFF

d_call: NA
clone_size: many
v_call: TRBV28
j_call: TRBJ1-2
cdr3_nt: TGTGCCAGCAGTTTCCCCAGATACTATGGCTACACCTTC
cdr3_aa: CASSFPRYYGYTF

d_call: NA
clone_size: many
v_call: TRBV11-3
j_call: TRBJ2-1
cdr3_nt: TGTGCCAGCAAGGGCAGGGGAAGGGATGAGCAGTTCTTC
cdr3_aa: CASKGRGRDEQFF

d_call: TRBD2
clone_size: many
v_call: TRBV11-2
j_call: TRBJ2-3
cdr3_nt: TGTGCCAGCAGCTTGGGCGGGGGGGCACACACAGATACGCAGTATTTT
cdr3_aa: CASSLGGGAHTDTQYF

d_call: NA
clone_size: few
v_call: TRBV6-1
j_call: TRBJ2-7
cdr3_nt: TGTGCCAGCAGTCCCCTTGAGGGTTGGGCCCCCTACGAGCAGTACTTC
cdr3_aa: CASSPLEGWAPYEQYF

d_call: NA
clone_size: many
v_call: TRBV20-1
j_call: TRBJ1-2
cdr3_nt: TGCAGTGCTAGAGATACCGCCCTCAGGGGCCTTAACTATGGCTACACCTTC
cdr3_aa: CSARDTALRGLNYGYTF